This T cell receptor (beta chain) was found in a study of blood T cell repertoires in COVID-19. In Seattle, patients joined the study during active infection and were tracked longitudinally. Per the original methods: It was from reference gene primer amplification that nucleated cell counts were estimated. Measured with immunoSEQ multiplex PCR; TCRdb has only the in-frame clones, and not every one. For V, J and clone size, that table is used; D and trimming come from the DNA. The table has approximately 250,000 clones, roughly 88% seen once. Per the germline V gene, CDR1 is MDHEN and CDR2 is SYDVKM. Trimming took off 5 bases at V and 0 bases at J, with 7 bases between the two ends. This CDR3 is 13 amino acids long.

This clonotype was obtained from a woman aged 70 to 79 with COVID-19, enrolled during active disease. The sample taken for sequencing was peripheral blood. This chain joins TRBV28 and TRBJ1-1; no definite D call. CDR3 bases: TGTGCCAGCAGTGCCTATCTGAACACTGAAGCTTTCTTT. This sequence encodes CASSAYLNTEAFF.